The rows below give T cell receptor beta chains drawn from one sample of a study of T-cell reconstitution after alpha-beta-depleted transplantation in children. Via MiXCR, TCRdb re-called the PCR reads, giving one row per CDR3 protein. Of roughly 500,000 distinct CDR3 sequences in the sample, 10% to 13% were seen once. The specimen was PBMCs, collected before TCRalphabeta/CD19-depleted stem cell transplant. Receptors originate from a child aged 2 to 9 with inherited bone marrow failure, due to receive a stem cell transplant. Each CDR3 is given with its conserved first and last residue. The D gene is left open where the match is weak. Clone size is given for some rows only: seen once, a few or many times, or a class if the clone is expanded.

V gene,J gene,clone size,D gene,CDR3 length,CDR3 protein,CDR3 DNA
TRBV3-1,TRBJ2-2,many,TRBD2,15,CASSRLAGANGELFF,TGTGCCAGCAGCCGACTAGCGGGAGCGAACGGGGAGCTGTTTTTT
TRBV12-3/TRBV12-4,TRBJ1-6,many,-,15,CASSVRDPHNSPLHF,TGTGCCAGCAGTGTTAGGGATCCGCATAATTCACCCCTCCACTTT
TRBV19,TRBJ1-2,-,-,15,CAGTTAWEANYGYTF,TGTGCCGGTACTACCGCCTGGGAGGCTAACTATGGCTACACCTTC
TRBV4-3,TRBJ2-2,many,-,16,CASSQALTELVGELFF,TGCGCCAGCAGCCAAGCCCTAACAGAGCTTGTTGGGGAGCTGTTTTTT
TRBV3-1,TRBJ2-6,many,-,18,CASSQVTVPLAGANVLTF,TGTGCCAGCAGCCAAGTTACCGTTCCCCTAGCTGGGGCCAACGTCCTGACTTTC
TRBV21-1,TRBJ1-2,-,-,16,CASSKEGVRANYGYTF,TGTGCCAGCAGCAAAGAGGGGGTTCGGGCTAACTATGGCTACACCTTC
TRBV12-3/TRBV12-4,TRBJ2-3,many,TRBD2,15,CASSPAGGYTDTQYF,TGTGCCAGCAGTCCAGCGGGGGGATACACAGATACGCAGTATTTT
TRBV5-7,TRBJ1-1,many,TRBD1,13,CASSRDRGTEAFF,TGTGCCAGCAGCCGGGACAGGGGAACTGAAGCTTTCTTT
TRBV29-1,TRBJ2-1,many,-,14,CSVVWRESYNEQFF,TGCAGCGTTGTCTGGAGAGAGTCCTACAATGAGCAGTTCTTC
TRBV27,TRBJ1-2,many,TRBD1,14,CASSWDREGYGYTF,TGTGCCAGCAGTTGGGACAGGGAGGGCTATGGCTACACCTTC
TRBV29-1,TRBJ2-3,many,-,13,CSALTGRTDTQYF,TGCAGCGCACTGACGGGCCGCACAGATACGCAGTATTTT
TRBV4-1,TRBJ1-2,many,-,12,CASSQGLYGYTF,TGCGCCAGCAGCCAAGGACTTTATGGCTACACCTTC
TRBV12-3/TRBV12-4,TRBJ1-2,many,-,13,CASSFQDSYGYTF,TGTGCCAGCAGTTTTCAGGACTCCTATGGCTACACCTTC
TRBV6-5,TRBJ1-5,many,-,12,CASSNGGWPQHF,TGTGCCAGCAGTAACGGCGGGTGGCCCCAGCATTTT
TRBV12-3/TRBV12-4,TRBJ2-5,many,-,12,CASRESGETQYF,TGTGCCAGCAGAGAGAGCGGAGAGACCCAGTACTTC
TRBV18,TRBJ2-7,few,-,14,CASSATGSLYEQYF,TGTGCCAGCTCGGCTACAGGGAGTCTCTACGAGCAGTACTTC
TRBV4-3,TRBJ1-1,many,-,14,CASSQWGESTEAFF,TGCGCCAGCAGCCAATGGGGAGAGAGCACTGAAGCTTTCTTT
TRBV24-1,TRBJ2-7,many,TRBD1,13,CATYGTGLYEQYF,TGTGCCACCTATGGGACAGGGTTGTACGAGCAGTACTTC
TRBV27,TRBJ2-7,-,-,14,CASSVQGSFDEQYF,TGTGCCAGCAGTGTTCAGGGTAGTTTTGACGAGCAGTACTTC
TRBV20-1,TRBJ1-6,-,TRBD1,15,CSARDPDRANSPLHF,TGCAGTGCTAGAGACCCTGACAGGGCCAATTCACCCCTCCACTTT
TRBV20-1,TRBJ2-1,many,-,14,CSANRESTYNEQFF,TGCAGTGCCAACCGGGAGAGTACCTACAATGAGCAGTTCTTC
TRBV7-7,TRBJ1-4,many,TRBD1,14,CASSLPGQGKKLFF,TGTGCTAGCAGCTTACCCGGACAGGGAAAAAAACTGTTTTTT
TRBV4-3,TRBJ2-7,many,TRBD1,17,CASSQDFPGTETYEQYF,TGCGCCAGCAGCCAAGATTTTCCGGGGACAGAGACCTACGAGCAGTACTTC
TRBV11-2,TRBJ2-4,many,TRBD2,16,CASSLAGGPTKNIQYF,TGTGCCAGCAGCCTAGCGGGAGGGCCAACCAAAAACATTCAGTACTTC
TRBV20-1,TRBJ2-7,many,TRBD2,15,CSATLAGDISYEQYF,TGCAGTGCTACTCTAGCGGGAGACATAAGTTACGAGCAGTACTTC
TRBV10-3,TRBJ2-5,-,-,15,CAISDRTEAQETQYF,TGTGCCATCAGTGATCGGACAGAAGCCCAAGAGACCCAGTACTTC
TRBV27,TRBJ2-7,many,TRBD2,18,CASSFGLAGGPGSYEQYF,TGTGCCAGCAGTTTCGGTCTAGCGGGAGGGCCCGGCTCCTACGAGCAGTACTTC
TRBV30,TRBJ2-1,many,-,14,CAWDIVGGDNEQFF,TGTGCCTGGGATATAGTGGGAGGCGACAATGAGCAGTTCTTC
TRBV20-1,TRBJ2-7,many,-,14,CSARPWGVSYEQYF,TGCAGTGCTAGGCCCTGGGGGGTCTCCTACGAGCAGTACTTC
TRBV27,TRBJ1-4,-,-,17,CASSFGVPTVFGEKLFF,TGTGCCAGCAGTTTTGGGGTCCCCACAGTGTTTGGTGAAAAACTGTTTTTT
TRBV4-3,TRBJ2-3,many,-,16,CASSQDRSGGTDTQYF,TGCGCCAGCAGCCAAGATCGGAGTGGAGGGACAGATACGCAGTATTTT
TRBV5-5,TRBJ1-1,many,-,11,CASSITLEAFF,TGTGCCAGCAGCATTACCCTGGAAGCTTTCTTT
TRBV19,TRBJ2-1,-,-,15,CASSIDRGAYNEQFF,TGTGCCAGTAGTATCGACCGGGGTGCCTACAATGAGCAGTTCTTC
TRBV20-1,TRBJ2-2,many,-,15,CSAREGTLDTGELFF,TGCAGTGCTAGAGAGGGAACTCTGGACACCGGGGAGCTGTTTTTT
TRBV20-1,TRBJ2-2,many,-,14,CSAAKDAGTGELFF,TGCAGTGCCGCCAAGGACGCCGGCACCGGGGAGCTGTTTTTT
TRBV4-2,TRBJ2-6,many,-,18,CASSIRHSVTSGANVLTF,TGTGCCAGCAGCATCAGGCATTCGGTGACCTCTGGGGCCAACGTCCTGACTTTC
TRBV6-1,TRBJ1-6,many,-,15,CASSRELSYNSPLHF,TGTGCCAGCAGTAGGGAACTCTCCTATAATTCACCCCTCCACTTT
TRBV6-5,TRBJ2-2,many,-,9,CACAGELFF,TGTGCATGTGCCGGGGAGCTGTTTTTT
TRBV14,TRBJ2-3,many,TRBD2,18,CASSQVLASGTPTDTQYF,TGTGCCAGCAGCCAAGTACTGGCTAGCGGGACTCCCACAGATACGCAGTATTTT
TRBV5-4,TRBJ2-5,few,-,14,CASSLPQRQETQYF,TGTGCCAGCAGCTTACCGCAGCGTCAAGAGACCCAGTACTTC
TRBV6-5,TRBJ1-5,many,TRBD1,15,CASSYGTGGGQPQHF,TGTGCCAGCAGTTACGGGACAGGGGGTGGTCAGCCCCAGCATTTT
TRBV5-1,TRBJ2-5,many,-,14,CASSLGQYQETQYF,TGTGCCAGCAGCTTAGGGCAGTATCAAGAGACCCAGTACTTC
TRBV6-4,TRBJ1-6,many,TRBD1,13,CASRGDRGSPLHF,TGTGCCAGCAGAGGGGACAGGGGCTCACCCCTCCACTTT
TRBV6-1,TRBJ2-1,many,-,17,CASRNLPTGDSYNEQFF,TGTGCCAGCAGGAACCTGCCGACAGGTGACTCCTACAATGAGCAGTTCTTC
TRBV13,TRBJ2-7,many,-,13,CASSLARTYEQYF,TGTGCCAGCAGCTTAGCCAGAACCTACGAGCAGTACTTC
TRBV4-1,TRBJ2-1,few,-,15,CASSQGTTAYNEQFF,TGCGCCAGCAGCCAAGGGACTACGGCCTACAATGAGCAGTTCTTC
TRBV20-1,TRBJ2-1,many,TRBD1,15,CSARGRQGAYNEQFF,TGCAGTGCTAGAGGTCGCCAGGGGGCCTACAATGAGCAGTTCTTC
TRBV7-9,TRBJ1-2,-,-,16,CASSPPSSYIGYGYTF,TGTGCCAGCAGCCCCCCCTCGTCATATATAGGCTATGGCTACACCTTC